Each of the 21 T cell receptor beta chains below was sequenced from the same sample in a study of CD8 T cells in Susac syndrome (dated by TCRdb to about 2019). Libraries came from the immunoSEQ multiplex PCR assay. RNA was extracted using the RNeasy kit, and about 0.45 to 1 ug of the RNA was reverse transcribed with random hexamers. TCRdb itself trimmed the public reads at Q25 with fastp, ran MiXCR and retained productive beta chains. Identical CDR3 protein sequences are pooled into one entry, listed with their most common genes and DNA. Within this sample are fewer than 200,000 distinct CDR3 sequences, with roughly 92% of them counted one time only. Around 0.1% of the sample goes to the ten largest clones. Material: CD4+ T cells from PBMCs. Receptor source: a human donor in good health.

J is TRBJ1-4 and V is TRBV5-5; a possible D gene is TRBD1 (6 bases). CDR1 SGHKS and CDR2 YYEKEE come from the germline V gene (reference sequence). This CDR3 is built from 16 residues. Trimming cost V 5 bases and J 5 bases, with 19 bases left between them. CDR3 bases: TGTGCCAGCAGTGAGGACAGAGATAGATTCAATGAAAAACTGTTTTTT. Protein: CASSEDRDRFNEKLFF.

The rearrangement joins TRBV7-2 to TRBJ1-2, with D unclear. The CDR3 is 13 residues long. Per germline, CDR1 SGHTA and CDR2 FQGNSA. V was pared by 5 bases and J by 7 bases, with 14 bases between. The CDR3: CASSESHHLGYTF. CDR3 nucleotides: TGTGCCAGCAGCGAAAGTCATCACCTTGGCTACACCTTC.

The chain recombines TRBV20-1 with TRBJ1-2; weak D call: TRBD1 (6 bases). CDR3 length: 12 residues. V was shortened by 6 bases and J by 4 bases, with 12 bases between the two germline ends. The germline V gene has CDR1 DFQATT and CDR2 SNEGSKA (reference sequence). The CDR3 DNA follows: TGCAGTGCCACAGGGAACGGCTATGGCTACACCTTC. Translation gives CSATGNGYGYTF.

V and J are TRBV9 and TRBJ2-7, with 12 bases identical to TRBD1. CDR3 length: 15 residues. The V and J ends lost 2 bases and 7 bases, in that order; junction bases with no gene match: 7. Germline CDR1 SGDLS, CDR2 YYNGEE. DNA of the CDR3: TGTGCCAGCAGCGTCTCCGGGACAGGGGGCGGAGAGCAGTACTTC. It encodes CASSVSGTGGGEQYF. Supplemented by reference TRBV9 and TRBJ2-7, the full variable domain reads DSGVTQTPKHLITATGQRVTLRCSPRSGDLSVYWYQQSLDQGLQFLIQYYNGEERAKGNILERFSAQQFPDLHSELNLSSLELGDSALYFCASSVSGTGGGEQYFGPGTRLTVT.

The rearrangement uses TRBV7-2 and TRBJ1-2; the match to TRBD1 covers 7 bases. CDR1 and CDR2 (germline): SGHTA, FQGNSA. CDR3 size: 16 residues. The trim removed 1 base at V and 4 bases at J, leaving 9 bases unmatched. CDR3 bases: TGTGCCAGCAGCTTAGACGGGACAGCAGCTGGCTATGGCTACACCTTC. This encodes CASSLDGTAAGYGYTF.

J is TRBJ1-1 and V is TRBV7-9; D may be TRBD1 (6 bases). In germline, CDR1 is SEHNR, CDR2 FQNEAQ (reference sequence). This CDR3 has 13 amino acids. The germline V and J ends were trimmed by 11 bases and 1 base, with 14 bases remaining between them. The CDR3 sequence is CAGSGQANTEAFF. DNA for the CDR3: TGTGCCGGATCGGGACAAGCGAACACTGAAGCTTTCTTT.

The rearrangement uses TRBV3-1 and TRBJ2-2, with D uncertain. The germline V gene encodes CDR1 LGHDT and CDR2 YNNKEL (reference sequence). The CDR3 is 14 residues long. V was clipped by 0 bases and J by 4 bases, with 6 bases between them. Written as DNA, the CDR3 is TGTGCCAGCAGCCAAGATGGCAGCACCGGGGAGCTGTTTTTT. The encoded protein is CASSQDGSTGELFF. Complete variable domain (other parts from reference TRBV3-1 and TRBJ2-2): DTAVSQTPKYLVTQMGNDKSIKCEQNLGHDTMYWYKQDSKKFLKIMFSYNNKELIINETVPNRFSPKSPDKAHLNLHINSLELGDSAVYFCASSQDGSTGELFFGEGSRLTVL.

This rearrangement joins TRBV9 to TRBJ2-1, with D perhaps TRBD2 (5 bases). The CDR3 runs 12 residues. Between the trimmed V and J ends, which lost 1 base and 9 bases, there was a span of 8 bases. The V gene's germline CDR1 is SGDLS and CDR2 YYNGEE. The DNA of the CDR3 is TGTGCCAGCAGCGTAAGTCGGGGTGAGCAGTTCTTC. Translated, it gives CASSVSRGEQFF. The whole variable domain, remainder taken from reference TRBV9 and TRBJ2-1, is DSGVTQTPKHLITATGQRVTLRCSPRSGDLSVYWYQQSLDQGLQFLIQYYNGEERAKGNILERFSAQQFPDLHSELNLSSLELGDSALYFCASSVSRGEQFFGPGTRLTVL.

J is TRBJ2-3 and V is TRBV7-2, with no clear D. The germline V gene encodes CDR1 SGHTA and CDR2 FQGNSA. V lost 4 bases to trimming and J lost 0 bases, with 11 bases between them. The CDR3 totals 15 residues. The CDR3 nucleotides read TGTGCCAGCAGCTCCCTTGGAAGGAGCACAGATACGCAGTATTTT. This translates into CASSSLGRSTDTQYF. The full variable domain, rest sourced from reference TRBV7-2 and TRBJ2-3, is GAGVSQSPSNKVTEKGKDVELRCDPISGHTALYWYRQSLGQGLEFLIYFQGNSAPDKSGLPSDRFSAERTGGSVSTLTIQRTQQEDSAVYLCASSSLGRSTDTQYFGPGTRLTVL.

The CDR3 here is CASSQARVGEQYF. The CDR3 nucleotides are TGTGCCAGCAGCCAAGCCAGGGTTGGCGAGCAGTACTTC. The chain joins TRBV4-2 to TRBJ2-7; a weak D match, TRBD1 (5 bases). Trimming took off 1 base at V and 6 bases at J, with 10 bases between the two ends. There are 13 residues in the CDR3. Germline loops: CDR1 LGHNA, CDR2 YNFKEQ.

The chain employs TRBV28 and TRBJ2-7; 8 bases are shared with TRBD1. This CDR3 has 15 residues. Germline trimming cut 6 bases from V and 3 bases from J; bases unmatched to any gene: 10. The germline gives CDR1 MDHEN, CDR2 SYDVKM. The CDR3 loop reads CASSPAGGWDYEQYF. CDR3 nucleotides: TGTGCCAGCAGCCCAGCAGGGGGCTGGGACTACGAGCAGTACTTC. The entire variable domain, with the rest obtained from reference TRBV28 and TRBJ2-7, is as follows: DVKVTQSSRYLVKRTGEKVFLECVQDMDHENMFWYRQDPGLGLRLIYFSYDVKMKEKGDIPEGYSVSREKKERFSLILESASTNQTSMYLCASSPAGGWDYEQYFGPGTRLTVT.

The CDR3 nucleotides read TGTGCCAGCAGCTTAGCGAGCGGGGGGGCGGGGGAGACCCAGTACTTC. Translated: CASSLASGGAGETQYF. The chain has TRBV7-8 and TRBJ2-5, with 10 bases matching TRBD2. V lost 0 bases and J lost 5; bases outside the gene matches: 6. The CDR3 is made up of 16 amino acids. From germline, CDR1 is SGHVS and CDR2 FQNEAQ.

The DNA for the CDR3 is TGTGCCATCAGTGAGGGGTACGCGGGACAGGGGTTCTCCTACGAGCAGTACTTC. Its protein product is CAISEGYAGQGFSYEQYF. The chain carries TRBV10-3 and TRBJ2-7; 10 positions match TRBD1. The CDR3 consists of 18 residues. CDR1 ENHRY and CDR2 SYGVKD come from the germline V gene. V lost 2 bases, J lost 0 bases, and 10 bases stayed unmatched.

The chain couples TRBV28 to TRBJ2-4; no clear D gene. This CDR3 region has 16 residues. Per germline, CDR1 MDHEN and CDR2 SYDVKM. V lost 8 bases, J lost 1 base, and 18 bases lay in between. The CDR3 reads CASAKGGMGAKNIQYF. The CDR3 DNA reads TGTGCCAGCGCCAAGGGTGGGATGGGGGCCAAAAACATTCAGTACTTC.

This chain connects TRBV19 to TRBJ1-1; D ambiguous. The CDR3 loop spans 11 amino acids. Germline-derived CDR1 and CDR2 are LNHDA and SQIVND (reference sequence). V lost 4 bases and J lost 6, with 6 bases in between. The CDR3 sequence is CASSSLSEAFF. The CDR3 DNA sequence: TGTGCCAGTAGTAGTCTCTCTGAAGCTTTCTTT.

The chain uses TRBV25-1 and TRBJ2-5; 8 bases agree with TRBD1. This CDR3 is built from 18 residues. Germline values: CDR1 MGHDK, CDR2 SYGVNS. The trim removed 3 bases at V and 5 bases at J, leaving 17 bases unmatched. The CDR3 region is CASSDLKLGTGLGETQYF. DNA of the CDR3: TGTGCCAGCAGTGACCTCAAGTTAGGGACAGGCCTGGGGGAGACCCAGTACTTC.

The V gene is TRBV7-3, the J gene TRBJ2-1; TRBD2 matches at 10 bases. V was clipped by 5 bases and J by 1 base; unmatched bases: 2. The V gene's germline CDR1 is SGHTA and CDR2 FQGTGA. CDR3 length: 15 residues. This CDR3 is CASSPTSGSYNEQFF. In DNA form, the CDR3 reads TGTGCCAGCAGCCCGACTAGCGGGTCCTACAATGAGCAGTTCTTC. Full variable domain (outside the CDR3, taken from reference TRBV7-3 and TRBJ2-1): GAGVSQTPSNKVTEKGKYVELRCDPISGHTALYWYRQSLGQGPEFLIYFQGTGAADDSGLPNDRFFAVRPEGSVSTLKIQRTERGDSAVYLCASSPTSGSYNEQFFGPGTRLTVL.

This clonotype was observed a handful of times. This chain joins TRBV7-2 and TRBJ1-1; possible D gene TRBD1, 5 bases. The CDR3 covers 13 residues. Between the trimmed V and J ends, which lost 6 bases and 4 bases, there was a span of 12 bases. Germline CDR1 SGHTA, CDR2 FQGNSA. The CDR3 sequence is CASSVTGGTEAFF. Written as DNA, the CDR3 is TGTGCCAGCAGTGTCACGGGGGGCACTGAAGCTTTCTTT.

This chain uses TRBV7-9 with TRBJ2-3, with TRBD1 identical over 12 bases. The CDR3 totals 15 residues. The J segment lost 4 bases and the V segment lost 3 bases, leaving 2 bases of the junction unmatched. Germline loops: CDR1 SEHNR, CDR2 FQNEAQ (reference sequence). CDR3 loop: CASSLGQGAADTQYF. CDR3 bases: TGTGCCAGCAGCTTGGGACAGGGGGCCGCAGATACGCAGTATTTT.

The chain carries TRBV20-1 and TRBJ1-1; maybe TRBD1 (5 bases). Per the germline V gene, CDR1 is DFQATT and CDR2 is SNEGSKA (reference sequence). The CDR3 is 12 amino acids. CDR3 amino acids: CSPMGVRTEAFF. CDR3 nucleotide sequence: TGCAGCCCAATGGGGGTGAGGACTGAAGCTTTCTTT.

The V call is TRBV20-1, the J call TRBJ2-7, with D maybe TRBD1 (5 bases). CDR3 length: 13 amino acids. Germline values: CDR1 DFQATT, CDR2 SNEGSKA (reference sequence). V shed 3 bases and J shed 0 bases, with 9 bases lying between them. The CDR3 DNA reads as TGCAGTGCTAGGGCTCAGGGCTCCTACGAGCAGTACGTC. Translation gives CSARAQGSYEQYV.